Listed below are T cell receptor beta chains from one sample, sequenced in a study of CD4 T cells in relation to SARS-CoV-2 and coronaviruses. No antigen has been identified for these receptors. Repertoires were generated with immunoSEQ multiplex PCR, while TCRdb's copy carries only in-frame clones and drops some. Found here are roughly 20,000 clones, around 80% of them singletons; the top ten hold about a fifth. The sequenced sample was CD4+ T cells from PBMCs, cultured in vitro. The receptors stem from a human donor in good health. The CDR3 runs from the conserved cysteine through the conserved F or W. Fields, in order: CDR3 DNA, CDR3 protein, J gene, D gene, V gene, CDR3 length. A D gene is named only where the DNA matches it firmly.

CDR3 DNA: TGTGCCAGCAGTCCGATCAATCAGCCCCAGCATTTT
CDR3 protein: CASSPINQPQHF
J gene: TRBJ1-5
D gene: .
V gene: TRBV12-3/TRBV12-4
CDR3 length: 12

CDR3 DNA: TGTGCCAGCAGCGTGACTAGCGGGAGGGCCAATGAGCAGTTCTTC
CDR3 protein: CASSVTSGRANEQFF
J gene: TRBJ2-1
D gene: TRBD2
V gene: TRBV9
CDR3 length: 15

CDR3 DNA: TGCGCCAGCAGCTACGGACAGGGGGGAGTTAGAACTGAAGCTTTCTTT
CDR3 protein: CASSYGQGGVRTEAFF
J gene: TRBJ1-1
D gene: TRBD1
V gene: TRBV5-1
CDR3 length: 16

CDR3 DNA: TGCGCCAGCAGAACTGGGACAGGGCGGACAGATACGCAGTATTTT
CDR3 protein: CASRTGTGRTDTQYF
J gene: TRBJ2-3
D gene: TRBD1
V gene: TRBV5-1
CDR3 length: 15

CDR3 DNA: TGTGCCAGCAGCCCCTGGGCGGGGGCGAGCTCCTACGAGCAGTACTTC
CDR3 protein: CASSPWAGASSYEQYF
J gene: TRBJ2-7
D gene: .
V gene: TRBV7-3
CDR3 length: 16

CDR3 DNA: TGTGCCAGCAGCTCAAACAGGGGGCGGTACTATGGCTACACCTTC
CDR3 protein: CASSSNRGRYYGYTF
J gene: TRBJ1-2
D gene: TRBD1
V gene: TRBV13
CDR3 length: 15

CDR3 DNA: TGTGCCAGCAGTTTAGCGGGACTGCAGTACTTC
CDR3 protein: CASSLAGLQYF
J gene: TRBJ2-7
D gene: TRBD2
V gene: TRBV6-1
CDR3 length: 11

CDR3 DNA: TGCGCCAGCAGCTTGGGGGCAGTCGTTAATGAAAAACTGTTTTTT
CDR3 protein: CASSLGAVVNEKLFF
J gene: TRBJ1-4
D gene: .
V gene: TRBV5-1
CDR3 length: 15

CDR3 DNA: TGTGCCATCAGTGAGGTGGGAGAGGTAGAGACCCAGTACTTC
CDR3 protein: CAISEVGEVETQYF
J gene: TRBJ2-5
D gene: .
V gene: TRBV10-3
CDR3 length: 14

CDR3 DNA: TGTGCCAGCATTCCGATCGGGGCTAGAGGACAAGAGACCCAGTACTTC
CDR3 protein: CASIPIGARGQETQYF
J gene: TRBJ2-5
D gene: .
V gene: TRBV2
CDR3 length: 16

CDR3 DNA: TGCAGTGCTAATGACGTTGACTCTGGAAACACCATATATTTT
CDR3 protein: CSANDVDSGNTIYF
J gene: TRBJ1-3
D gene: .
V gene: TRBV20-1
CDR3 length: 14

CDR3 DNA: TGTGCCAGCAGCCAGGTCGGGAGAGAGAAGCACGAGCAGTACTTC
CDR3 protein: CASSQVGREKHEQYF
J gene: TRBJ2-7
D gene: .
V gene: TRBV7-8
CDR3 length: 15

CDR3 DNA: TGTGCCAGCAGACCGGGAGCCTCCTACGAGCAGTACTTC
CDR3 protein: CASRPGASYEQYF
J gene: TRBJ2-7
D gene: .
V gene: TRBV12-3/TRBV12-4
CDR3 length: 13

CDR3 DNA: TGTGCCAGCTCATCTTTTCGGACAGGGGGCTTACTACCCTCATCAATTGGCGAGCAGTACTTC
CDR3 protein: CASSSFRTGGLLPSSIGEQYF
J gene: TRBJ2-7
D gene: TRBD1
V gene: TRBV18
CDR3 length: 21

CDR3 DNA: TGTGCCAACCGAAGGGGGGGTTTGGGTACTGAAGCTTTCTTT
CDR3 protein: CANRRGGLGTEAFF
J gene: TRBJ1-1
D gene: .
V gene: TRBV2
CDR3 length: 14

CDR3 DNA: TGCGCCAGCAGCGCGGGACCCCAAGATCAGCCCCAGCATTTT
CDR3 protein: CASSAGPQDQPQHF
J gene: TRBJ1-5
D gene: .
V gene: TRBV5-1
CDR3 length: 14

CDR3 DNA: TGTGCCAGCAGATCTAACAGGGGTGAGCGGACTGAAGCTTTCTTT
CDR3 protein: CASRSNRGERTEAFF
J gene: TRBJ1-1
D gene: TRBD1
V gene: TRBV5-4
CDR3 length: 15

CDR3 DNA: .
CDR3 protein: CASSLKWASGSLFF
J gene: TRBJ2-1
D gene: .
V gene: TRBV7-3
CDR3 length: 14